The 8 T cell receptor beta chains reported below all come from one sample, sequenced in a study of tumor and adjacent non-tumor tissue in lung cancer. A modified ARM-PCR protocol with three rounds of nested PCR amplified TCRbeta. TCRdb recomputed calls from the multiplex PCR reads with MiXCR, one row per CDR3 protein. The data hold more than 85,000 distinct CDR3 sequences, with roughly three fifths observed a single time. The template was RNA from unsorted bulk tissue. More than 3 cm separated this lung sample from the edge of the tumor. What was sequenced was distant non-tumor lung tissue. All receptors come from a man aged 60-69 years with non-small cell lung cancer.

A remark on this clonotype: Being one base from a much bigger clone, this may be a read error. The chain employs TRBV13 and TRBJ2-1, with TRBD1 matching over 7 bases. This CDR3 is built from 15 residues. Germline assignment: CDR1 PRHDT and CDR2 FYEKMQ (reference sequence). In nucleotides, the CDR3 is TGTGTCAGCAGCCTTCCGGGACAGACTCGCGATGAGCAGTTCTTC. It codes for CVSSLPGQTRDEQFF.

Details on this clonotype: With a much larger clone just one base away, this may be a read error. V is TRBV28 and J is TRBJ1-5, with 7 bases fitting TRBD1. Germline CDR1 and CDR2: MDHEN and SYDVKM. V was pared by 5 bases and J by 6 bases, with 7 bases of the junction left unmatched. This CDR3 region has 14 residues. The CDR3 coding sequence is TGTGCCAGCAGTCCCAAACAGGGGAGTCAGCCCCAGCATTTT. As protein: CASSPKQGSQPQHF. The complete variable domain, with remaining parts taken from reference TRBV28 and TRBJ1-5, reads DVKVTQSSRYLVKRTGEKVFLECVQDMDHENMFWYRQDPGLGLRLIYFSYDVKMKEKGDIPEGYSVSREKKERFSLILESASTNQTSMYLCASSPKQGSQPQHFGDGTRLSIL.

This clonotype was counted at least ten times. The chain couples TRBV10-3 to TRBJ1-2, with no clear D. V lost 2 bases to trimming and J lost 6 bases, with 19 bases between them. There are 16 residues in the CDR3. CDR1 and CDR2 (germline): ENHRY, SYGVKD. The CDR3 loop is CAISEKWSRSEDGYTF. CDR3 DNA sequence: TGTGCCATCAGTGAGAAATGGAGTAGGTCAGAGGATGGCTACACCTTC.

This chain joins TRBV20-1 and TRBJ2-1, with 11 bases lining up with TRBD1. CDR1 DFQATT and CDR2 SNEGSKA come from the germline V gene (reference sequence). V was clipped by 4 bases and J by 3 bases; unmatched bases: 5. This CDR3 has 15 amino acids. The CDR3 sequence: CSAITGTGGYNEQFF. CDR3 DNA: TGCAGTGCTATTACCGGGACAGGGGGCTACAATGAGCAGTTCTTC.

At least ten counts were recorded for this clonotype. CDR3 DNA sequence: TGTGCCAGCAGCTTAAGTTCGAGGATCTCTGGAAACACCATATATTTT. It specifies CASSLSSRISGNTIYF. V usage is TRBV7-9 and J usage is TRBJ1-3; no clear D. Germline CDR1 reads SEHNR; CDR2 reads FQNEAQ (reference sequence). V lost 2 bases, J lost 0 bases, and 11 bases lay in between. This CDR3 has 16 residues.

Worth noting for this clonotype: It may be a read error: a sequence one base away is much more abundant. V usage is TRBV25-1 and J usage is TRBJ1-3, with D possibly TRBD1 on 5 matching bases. Germline-derived CDR1 and CDR2 are MGHDK and SYGVNS. CDR3 length: 13 amino acids. CDR3 coding DNA: TGTGTCAGCAGTGAACTCAGGGAGAACACCATATATTTT. Residues: CVSSELRENTIYF.

Note on this clonotype: This may arise from a read error, as a much more abundant clone is one base away. The rearrangement uses TRBV6-5 and TRBJ2-1, with D tentatively TRBD1 (6 bases). The CDR3 length is 16 residues. Germline V gene sequence: CDR1 MNHEY, CDR2 SVGAGI. CDR3 amino acids: CASSYYRGSSYNERFF. CDR3 coding DNA: TGTGCCAGCAGTTACTATAGGGGGAGCTCCTACAATGAGCGGTTCTTC.

Only a few counts were recorded for this clonotype. V gene TRBV15 combines with J gene TRBJ2-2; D is unclear. The germline V and J ends were trimmed by 6 bases and 4 bases, with 9 bases remaining between them. CDR3 length: 13 residues. Germline loops: CDR1 LNHNV, CDR2 YYDKDF (reference sequence). The CDR3 protein is CATSLRSTGELFF. The CDR3 DNA reads as TGTGCCACCAGTCTTCGGAGCACCGGGGAGCTGTTTTTT. Full variable domain (outside the CDR3, taken from reference TRBV15 and TRBJ2-2): DAMVIQNPRYQVTQFGKPVTLSCSQTLNHNVMYWYQQKSSQAPKLLFHYYDKDFNNEADTPDNFQSRRPNTSFCFLDIRSPGLGDTAMYLCATSLRSTGELFFGEGSRLTVL.